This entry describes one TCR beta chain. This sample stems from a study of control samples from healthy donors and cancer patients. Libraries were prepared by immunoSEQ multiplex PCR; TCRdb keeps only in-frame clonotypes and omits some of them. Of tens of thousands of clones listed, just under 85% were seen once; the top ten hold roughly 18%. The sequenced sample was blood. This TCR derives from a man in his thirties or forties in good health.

CDR3 sequence reads: CASSEFRGSSGYTF. The CDR3 bases are TGTGCCAGCAGTGAGTTCAGGGGATCGTCGGGATACACCTTC. The chain uses TRBV25-1 and TRBJ1-2, with D possibly being TRBD1 (6 bases). Looked up from germline, CDR1 is MGHDK and CDR2 is SYGVNS. The CDR3 is 14 amino acids. V gave up 3 bases and J gave up 11 bases, with 19 bases separating them.